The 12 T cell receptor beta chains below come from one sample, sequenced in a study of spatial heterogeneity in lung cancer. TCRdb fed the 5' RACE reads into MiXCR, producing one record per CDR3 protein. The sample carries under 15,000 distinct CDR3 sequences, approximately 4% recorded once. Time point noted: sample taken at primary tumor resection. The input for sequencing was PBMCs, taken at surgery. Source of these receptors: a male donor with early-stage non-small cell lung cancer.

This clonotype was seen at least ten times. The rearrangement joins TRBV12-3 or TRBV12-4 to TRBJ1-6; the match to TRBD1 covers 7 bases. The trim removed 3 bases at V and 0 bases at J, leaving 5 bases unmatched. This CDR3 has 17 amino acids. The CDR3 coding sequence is TGTGCCAGCAGTTTCCGGGACAGAAGCTCCTATAATTCACCCCTCCACTTT. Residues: CASSFRDRSSYNSPLHF.

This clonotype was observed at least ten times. The CDR3 region is CASRPGLLTGELFF. In DNA form, the CDR3 reads TGTGCCAGCAGGCCGGGACTGCTCACCGGGGAGCTGTTTTTT. The chain employs TRBV6-2 or TRBV6-3 and TRBJ2-2; D is possibly TRBD2 (6 bases). V shed 6 bases and J shed 4 bases, with 12 bases lying between them. The CDR3 contains 14 residues. Germline CDR1 MNHEY, CDR2 SVGEGT.

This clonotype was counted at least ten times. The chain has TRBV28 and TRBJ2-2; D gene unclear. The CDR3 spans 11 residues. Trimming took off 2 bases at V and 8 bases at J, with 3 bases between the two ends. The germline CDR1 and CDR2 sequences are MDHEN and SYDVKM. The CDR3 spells CASSLRGELFF. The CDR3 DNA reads TGTGCCAGCAGTTTAAGGGGGGAGCTGTTTTTT.

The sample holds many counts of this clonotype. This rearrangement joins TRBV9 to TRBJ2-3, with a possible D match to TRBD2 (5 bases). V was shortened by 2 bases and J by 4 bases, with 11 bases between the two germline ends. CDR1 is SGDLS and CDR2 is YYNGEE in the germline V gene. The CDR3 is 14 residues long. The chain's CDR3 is CASSVDLEADTQYF. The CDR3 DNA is TGTGCCAGCAGCGTGGACTTAGAGGCAGATACGCAGTATTTT.

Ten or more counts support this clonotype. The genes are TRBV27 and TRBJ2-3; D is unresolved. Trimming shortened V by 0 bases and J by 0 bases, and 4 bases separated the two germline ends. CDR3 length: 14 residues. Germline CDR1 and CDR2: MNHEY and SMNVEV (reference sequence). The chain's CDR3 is CASSLSSSTDTQYF. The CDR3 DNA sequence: TGTGCCAGCAGTTTATCGTCCAGCACAGATACGCAGTATTTT.

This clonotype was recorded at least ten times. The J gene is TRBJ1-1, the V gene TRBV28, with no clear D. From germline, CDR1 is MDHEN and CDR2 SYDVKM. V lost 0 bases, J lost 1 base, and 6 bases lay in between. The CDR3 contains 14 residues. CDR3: CASSLWGRNTEAFF. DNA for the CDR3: TGTGCCAGCAGTTTATGGGGCAGGAACACTGAAGCTTTCTTT. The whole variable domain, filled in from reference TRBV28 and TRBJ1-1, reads DVKVTQSSRYLVKRTGEKVFLECVQDMDHENMFWYRQDPGLGLRLIYFSYDVKMKEKGDIPEGYSVSREKKERFSLILESASTNQTSMYLCASSLWGRNTEAFFGQGTRLTVV.

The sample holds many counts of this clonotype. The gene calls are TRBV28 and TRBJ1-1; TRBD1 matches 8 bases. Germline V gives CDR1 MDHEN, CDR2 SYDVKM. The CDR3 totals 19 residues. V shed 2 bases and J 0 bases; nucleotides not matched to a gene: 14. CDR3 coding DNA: TGTGCCAGCAGTTTAGGAATACCCCGGGACAGGAGACTGAACACTGAAGCTTTCTTT. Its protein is CASSLGIPRDRRLNTEAFF.

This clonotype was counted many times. Here the CDR3 reads CASSRQGVVETQYF. CDR3 DNA sequence: TGTGCCAGCAGCCGACAGGGGGTAGTGGAGACCCAGTACTTC. V is TRBV7-2 and J is TRBJ2-5, with 9 bases aligning to TRBD1. Germline values: CDR1 SGHTA, CDR2 FQGNSA. The junction had 6 bases not matched to a gene; V was cut back by 5 bases and J by 5 bases. The length of the CDR3 is 14 residues. The entire variable domain, with the rest obtained from reference TRBV7-2 and TRBJ2-5, is as follows: GAGVSQSPSNKVTEKGKDVELRCDPISGHTALYWYRQSLGQGLEFLIYFQGNSAPDKSGLPSDRFSAERTGGSVSTLTIQRTQQEDSAVYLCASSRQGVVETQYFGPGTRLLVL.

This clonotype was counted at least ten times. The CDR3 spells CASSSGHEYGYTF. As DNA, the CDR3 is TGTGCCAGCAGCTCCGGACACGAATATGGCTACACCTTC. This chain links TRBV5-6 with TRBJ1-2, with D maybe TRBD1 (5 bases). CDR1 is SGHDT and CDR2 is YYEEEE in the germline V gene. This CDR3 contains 13 residues. The ends were cut back, 3 bases at V and 5 bases at J, with 11 bases in the middle.

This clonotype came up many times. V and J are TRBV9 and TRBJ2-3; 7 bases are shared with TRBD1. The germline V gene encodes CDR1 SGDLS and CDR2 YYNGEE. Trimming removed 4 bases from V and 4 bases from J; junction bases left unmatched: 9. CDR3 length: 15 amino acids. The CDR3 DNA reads TGTGCCAGCAGCTCCCGACAGGGACAAGCAGATACGCAGTATTTT. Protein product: CASSSRQGQADTQYF.

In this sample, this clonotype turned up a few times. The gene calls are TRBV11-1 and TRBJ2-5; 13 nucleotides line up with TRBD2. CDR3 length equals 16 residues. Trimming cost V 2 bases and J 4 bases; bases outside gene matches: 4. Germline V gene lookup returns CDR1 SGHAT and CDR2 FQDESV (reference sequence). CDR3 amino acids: CASSLYGTSGTETQYF. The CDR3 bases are TGTGCCAGCAGCTTATACGGGACTAGCGGGACAGAGACCCAGTACTTC.

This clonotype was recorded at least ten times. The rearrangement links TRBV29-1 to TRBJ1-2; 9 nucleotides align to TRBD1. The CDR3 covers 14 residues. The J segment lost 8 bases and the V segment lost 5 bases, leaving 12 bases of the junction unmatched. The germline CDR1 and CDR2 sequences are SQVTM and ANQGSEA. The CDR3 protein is CSVQSRDREGGYTF. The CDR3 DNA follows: TGCAGCGTTCAATCCCGGGACAGGGAAGGCGGCTACACCTTC.